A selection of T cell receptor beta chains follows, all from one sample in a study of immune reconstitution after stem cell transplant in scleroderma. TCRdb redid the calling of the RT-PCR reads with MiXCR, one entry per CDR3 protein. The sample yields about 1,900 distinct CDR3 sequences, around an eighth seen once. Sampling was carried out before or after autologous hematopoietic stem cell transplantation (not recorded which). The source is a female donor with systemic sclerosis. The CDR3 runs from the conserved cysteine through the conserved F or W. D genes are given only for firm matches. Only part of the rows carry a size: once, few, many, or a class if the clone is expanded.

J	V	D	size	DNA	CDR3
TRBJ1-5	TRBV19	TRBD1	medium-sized	TGTGCCAGTAGTACTGGACAGGCGTATAGCAATCAGCCCCAGCATTTT	CASSTGQAYSNQPQHF
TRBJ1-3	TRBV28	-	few	TGTGCCAGCAGTGCAGTCAGTCGGGCGGGAAACACCATATATTTT	CASSAVSRAGNTIYF
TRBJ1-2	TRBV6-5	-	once	TGTGCCAGCAGTTACATAGGCAGATTCTATGGCTACACCTTC	CASSYIGRFYGYTF
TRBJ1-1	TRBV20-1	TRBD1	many	TGCAGTGCGGCACAGGGGACTGAAGCTTTCTTT	CSAAQGTEAFF
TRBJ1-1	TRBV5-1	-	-	TGCGCCAGCAGCTTAGCGGGAATGAACACTGAAGCTTTCTTT	CASSLAGMNTEAFF
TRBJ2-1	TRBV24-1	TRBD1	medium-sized	TGTGCCACCAGTGACCGGACAGGGGAAAGCTCCTACAATGAGCAGTTCTTC	CATSDRTGESSYNEQFF
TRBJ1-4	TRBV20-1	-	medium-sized	TGCAGTGCTAGAGATCTGGACAGAAGAAATGAAAAACTGTTTTTT	CSARDLDRRNEKLFF
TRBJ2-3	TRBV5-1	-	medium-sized	TGCGCCAGCAGCTCCGGACTGTACACAGATACGCAGTATTTT	CASSSGLYTDTQYF
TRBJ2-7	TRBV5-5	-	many	TGTGCCAGCAGCTTGGCAGCGGACGGGAACTCCTACGAGCAGTACTTC	CASSLAADGNSYEQYF
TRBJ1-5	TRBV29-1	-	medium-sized	TGCAGCGTTCGGGGGCCCCAGCCCCAGCATTTT	CSVRGPQPQHF
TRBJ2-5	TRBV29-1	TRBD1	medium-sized	TGCAGCGTTGAAGGGGGGACAGCGAAACAAGAGACCCAGTACTTC	CSVEGGTAKQETQYF
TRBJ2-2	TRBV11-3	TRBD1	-	TGTGCCAGCAGCTTAGATAGGGACAGGAACACCGGGGAGCTGTTTTTT	CASSLDRDRNTGELFF
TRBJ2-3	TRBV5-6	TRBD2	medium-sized	TGTGCCAGCAACACCTTCAGGCGGGGGGCTTCAGGGGATACGCAGTATTTT	CASNTFRRGASGDTQYF
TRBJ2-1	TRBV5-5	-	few	TGTGCCAGCAGCTTGAAGATTGAGCAGTTCTTC	CASSLKIEQFF
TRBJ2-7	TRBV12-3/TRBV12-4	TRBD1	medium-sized	TGTGCCAGCGGGGGACAGGGAGGGCTGGACGAGCAGTACTTC	CASGGQGGLDEQYF
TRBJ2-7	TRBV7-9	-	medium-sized	TGTGCCAGCAGCCTAGTCGGGGGATACACTTCCGAGCAGTACTTC	CASSLVGGYTSEQYF
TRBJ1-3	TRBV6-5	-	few	TGTGCCAGCAGTAGCTCCGAGGTCGGAAACACCATATATTTT	CASSSSEVGNTIYF
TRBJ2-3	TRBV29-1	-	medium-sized	TGCAGCGTTGACGGGGGTTTGAAAGATACGCAGTATTTT	CSVDGGLKDTQYF
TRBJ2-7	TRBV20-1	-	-	TGCAGTGCTACCTTGGCGGGTCCTTCATACGAGCAGTACTTC	CSATLAGPSYEQYF
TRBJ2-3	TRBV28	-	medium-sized	TGTGCCAGCAGTTTATTTGGGCCTTCGGGTACGCAGTATTTT	CASSLFGPSGTQYF
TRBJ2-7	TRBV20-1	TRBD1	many	TGCAGTGCTAGAGAACAGGGGACCTCCTACGAGCAGTACTTC	CSAREQGTSYEQYF
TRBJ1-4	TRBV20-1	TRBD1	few	TGCAGTGCTGCCCCGGGACAGGGGAATGAAAAACTGTTTTTT	CSAAPGQGNEKLFF
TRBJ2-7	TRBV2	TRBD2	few	TGTGCCCTTAGGGGACTACCCAACTACGAGCAGTACTTC	CALRGLPNYEQYF
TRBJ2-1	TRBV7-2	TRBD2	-	TGTGCCAGCAGCTTAGATCCGCGGGAGGCCCGATACAATGAGCAGTTCTTC	CASSLDPREARYNEQFF
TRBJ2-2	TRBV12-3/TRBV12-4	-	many	TGTGCCAGCATCCGGGTATGGGGCACCGGGGAGCTGTTTTTT	CASIRVWGTGELFF
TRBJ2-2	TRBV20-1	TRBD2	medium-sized	TGCAGTGCTAGACCAGGACTAGCGGGGGGGCGAACCGGGGAGCTGTTTTTT	CSARPGLAGGRTGELFF
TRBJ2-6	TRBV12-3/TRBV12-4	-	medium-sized	TGTGCCAGCAGTTTCGGCCGGGGAGCCAACGTCCTGACTTTC	CASSFGRGANVLTF